These 3 T cell receptor beta chains were all obtained from the same sample, sequenced in a study of identical twins. TCRdb re-called the 5' RACE reads through MiXCR, storing one row per CDR3 protein. The sample contains hundreds of thousands of distinct CDR3 sequences, less than 9.5% of which appear only once. Sequencing was done on a sample of memory (CD45RO+) T cells sorted from blood. The receptors shown here come from a woman in her late teens or twenties in good health.

V and J are TRBV19 and TRBJ2-1; 8 bases fit TRBD2. CDR1 and CDR2 (germline): LNHDA, SQIVND (reference sequence). The junction had 7 bases not matched to a gene; V was cut back by 0 bases and J by 9 bases. This CDR3 comprises 15 residues. CDR3 bases: TGTGCCAGTAGTATAGAAAGCGGGAGTAGGATTGAGCAGTTCTTC. This translates into CASSIESGSRIEQFF.

Details on this clonotype: This may be a read error: a much more frequent sequence differs by one nucleotide. V is TRBV4-2 and J is TRBJ2-7; the D gene is possibly TRBD2 (6 bases). Germline CDR1 and CDR2: LGHNA and YNFKEQ. There are 14 residues in the CDR3. The CDR3 loop is CASSQQGGTYEQHF. DNA for the CDR3: TGTGCCAGCAGCCAACAGGGCGGGACCTACGAGCAGCACTTC.

Ten or more counts support this clonotype. The chain employs TRBV7-9 and TRBJ2-7; D gene unclear. From germline, CDR1 is SEHNR and CDR2 FQNEAQ (reference sequence). This CDR3 region has 15 residues. The V end was cut by 2 bases, the J end by 4 bases, with 15 bases between. The chain's CDR3 is CASSLTDKWDYEQYF. CDR3 bases: TGTGCCAGCAGCTTAACCGACAAGTGGGATTACGAGCAGTACTTC.